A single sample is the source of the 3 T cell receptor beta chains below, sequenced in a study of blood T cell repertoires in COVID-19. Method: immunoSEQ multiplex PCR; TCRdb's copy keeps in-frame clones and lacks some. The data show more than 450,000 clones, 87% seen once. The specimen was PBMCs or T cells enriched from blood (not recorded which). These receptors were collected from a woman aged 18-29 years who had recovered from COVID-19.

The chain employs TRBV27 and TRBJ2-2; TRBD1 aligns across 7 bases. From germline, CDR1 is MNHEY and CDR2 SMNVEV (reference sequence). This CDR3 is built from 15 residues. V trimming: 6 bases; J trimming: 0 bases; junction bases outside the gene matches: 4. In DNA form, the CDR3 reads TGTGCCAGCAGCCCGGGACAGACGAACACCGGGGAGCTGTTTTTT. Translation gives CASSPGQTNTGELFF.

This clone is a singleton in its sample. The CDR3 region is CASSLSRGGPDTQYF. The DNA for the CDR3 is TGTGCCAGCAGCTTATCACGGGGGGGCCCGGATACGCAGTATTTT. The chain employs TRBV7-9 and TRBJ2-3; 8 bases are shared with TRBD2. The CDR3 contains 15 residues. The germline V gene has CDR1 SEHNR and CDR2 FQNEAQ (reference sequence). V lost 2 bases and J lost 6; bases outside the gene matches: 7.

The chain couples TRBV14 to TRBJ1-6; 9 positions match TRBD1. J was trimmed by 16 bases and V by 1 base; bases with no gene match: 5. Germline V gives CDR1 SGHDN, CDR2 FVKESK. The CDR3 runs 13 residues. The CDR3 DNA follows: TGTGCCAGCAGCCAAGCCGGGACAGGGACTCTCCACTTT. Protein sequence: CASSQAGTGTLHF.